This T cell receptor beta chain was found in a study of OX40 agonist ivuxolimab in advanced cancers. Data came from immunoSEQ multiplex PCR; TCRdb stores just in-frame clones and leaves some out. The sample has around 61,000 clones; roughly 80% are singletons. This clone has only one observation. Deletions cut 2 bases from V and 2 bases from J, with 13 bases between. This CDR3 comprises 17 residues. CDR1 is SEHNR and CDR2 is FQNEAQ in the germline V gene (reference sequence). The sequencing here drew on CD4+ or CD8+ T cells sorted from blood, taken in a trial of the OX40 agonist ivuxolimab. V gene TRBV7-9 combines with J gene TRBJ1-6; possibly TRBD1 for D (5 bases). This sequence was found in an adult with an advanced solid tumor such as melanoma, head and neck, liver or kidney cancer. CDR3 amino acids: CASSLWGRGAYNSPLHF. The CDR3 nucleotides read TGTGCCAGCAGCTTATGGGGTCGGGGGGCCTATAATTCACCCCTCCACTTT.